These 5 T cell receptor gamma chains were all obtained from the same sample, sequenced in a study of gammadelta T cells in human blood (dated by TCRdb to 2018 to 2021). Library preparation used RT-PCR. Sequencing instrument: Illumina MiSeq. TCRdb reanalyzed the public reads with the CATT caller, and identical DNA sequences were merged afterwards. For this sample there are just over 200 gamma-chain clones; under 6% appear just once. The top ten clonotypes cover approximately 45% of the sample. Input material: non-Vgamma9Vdelta2 gamma-delta T cells from infant blood. The receptor set was obtained from a human donor.

As to this clone: This may be a read error: a much more frequent sequence differs by one nucleotide. V and J are TRGV5 and TRGJ1 or TRGJ2. The CDR3 is 12 amino acids. The germline gives CDR1 VINAFY, CDR2 YDVSNSKD. CDR3 sequence (DNA): TGTACCACCTGGGACAGGCCTTATAAGAAACTCTTT. Encoded protein: CTTWDRPYKKLF.

This clone was found a few times. The TCRdb record carries a much larger clone's protein, which differs from this DNA's translation at residue 4; a read error is the likely cause, and the protein listed here is the DNA translation. This chain connects TRGV2 to TRGJ1 or TRGJ2. The CDR3 extends over 15 amino acids. CDR1 is EGSNGY and CDR2 is YDSYNSKV in the germline V gene. In DNA, the CDR3 is TGTGCCACCGGGGATTCATACATCTTTTATTATAAGAAACTCTTT. Its protein is CATGDSYIFYYKKLF.

This clone occurred a few times. TCRdb records a much larger clone's protein for this DNA, with a difference at residue 4 that likely arises from a read error; the protein given is the translation of the DNA. The chain joins TRGV2 to TRGJ1 or TRGJ2. The germline V gene encodes CDR1 EGSNGY and CDR2 YDSYNSKV. The CDR3 consists of 13 residues. The CDR3 nucleotides read TGTGCCACCGGGGACGGTGATTATTATAAGAAACTCTTT. Protein sequence: CATGDGDYYKKLF.

This clone rates as hyperexpanded. The rearrangement links TRGV3 to TRGJ1 or TRGJ2. Trimming removed 3 bases from V and 2 bases from J; junction bases left unmatched: 1. Germline V lookup: CDR1 VTNTFY, CDR2 YDVSTARD (reference sequence). CDR3 length: 12 residues. The CDR3 DNA reads as TGTGCCACCTGGGACTATTATTATAAGAAACTCTTT. Translated: CATWDYYYKKLF.

This clone showed up just once. A far larger clone is one nucleotide away, so this likely arose from a read error. The DNA is left out, because the CDR3 cannot be placed on it with certainty; the CDR3 is given as TCRdb lists it. The J gene was not called, though the V gene is TRGV10. TRGV10 is given ORF status, its function remaining uncertain. The CDR3 length is 33 residues, termini included. CDR3 protein: CAAWDCPRGGIRNSLAVEQHLLSQVSIGRIQHF.